One sample yielded the 19 T cell receptor beta chains listed below, sequenced in a study of cytomegalovirus exposure and HLA in healthy donors. Method: immunoSEQ multiplex PCR; TCRdb's copy keeps in-frame clones and lacks some. The table shows approximately 160,000 clones, with roughly nine tenths occurring only once. Sequencing input: PBMCs. These receptors originate from a woman aged 18 to 35 in good health and CMV-seropositive.

The chain carries TRBV6-5 and TRBJ2-3, with 8 nucleotides matching TRBD2. The V gene end was trimmed by 7 bases and the J gene end by 3 bases; junction bases not matched to a gene: 9. Germline values: CDR1 MNHEY, CDR2 SVGAGI. The CDR3 contains 15 residues. The CDR3: CASTESGSWTDTQYF. In DNA, the CDR3 is TGTGCCAGCACCGAGAGCGGGAGTTGGACAGATACGCAGTATTTT.

This CDR3 reads CASSQDQGTRSPFF. CDR3 nucleotides: TGCGCCAGCAGCCAAGACCAGGGGACAAGGTCACCGTTCTTC. V and J are TRBV4-1 and TRBJ2-1; the D gene is possibly TRBD1 (6 bases). Trimming took off 0 bases at V and 15 bases at J, with 18 bases between the two ends. The germline gives CDR1 MGHRA, CDR2 YSYEKL. The CDR3 totals 14 residues.

In nucleotides, the CDR3 is TGTGCCAGCAGTGAATTTAGCCTGCGGAGTGGCTACACCTTC. As protein: CASSEFSLRSGYTF. V gene TRBV2 combines with J gene TRBJ1-2; unclear D gene. CDR1 is SNHLY, CDR2 FYNNEI, per germline. V lost 2 bases and J 7 bases, leaving 14 bases between the germline ends. This CDR3 region has 14 residues.

This clone has just one count. The chain is built from TRBV6-4 and TRBJ1-5; 7 bases agree with TRBD1. Germline loops: CDR1 MRHNA, CDR2 SNTAGT. V was pared by 7 bases and J by 4 bases, with 7 bases of the junction left unmatched. The length of the CDR3 is 14 residues. In DNA, the CDR3 is TGTGCCAGCACTTTCGGGACAGTAAATCAGCCCCAGCATTTT. Residues: CASTFGTVNQPQHF.

J is TRBJ2-2 and V is TRBV7-8; 9 nucleotides line up with TRBD2. V gave up 1 base and J gave up 7 bases; unmatched junction bases: 13. Per germline, CDR1 SGHVS and CDR2 FQNEAQ. The CDR3 has 18 amino acids. CDR3 bases: TGTGCCAGCAGCTTAGAGGCTAGCGGGATTGCTTTTGGCGGGGAGCTGTTTTTT. This encodes CASSLEASGIAFGGELFF.

The chain combines TRBV18 with TRBJ2-1; 12 bases agree with TRBD1. The CDR3 loop spans 22 amino acids. Germline CDR1 and CDR2: KGHSH and LQKENI. V dropped 2 bases and J dropped 4; count of bases not matched to a gene: 21. The CDR3 coding sequence is TGTGCCAGCTCACCATTCCGGGACAGGGGGCTATATAGCGGGAGGATGTACAATGAGCAGTTCTTC. Translating gives CASSPFRDRGLYSGRMYNEQFF.

This clone was observed a handful of times. The chain uses TRBV5-1 and TRBJ2-5, with no clear D. V shed 4 bases and J shed 4 bases, with 20 bases lying between them. Germline V lookup: CDR1 SGHRS, CDR2 YFSETQ. The CDR3 extends over 16 amino acids. The CDR3 sequence: CASSPLGAVTGETQYF. Here the CDR3 DNA reads TGCGCCAGCAGCCCCCTAGGTGCGGTTACCGGAGAGACCCAGTACTTC.

The chain links TRBV5-4 to TRBJ1-2, with a weak D call TRBD1 (5 bases). CDR1 and CDR2 (germline): SGHNT, YYREEE (reference sequence). This CDR3 comprises 13 residues. The V end lost 2 bases, the J end lost 2 bases, and 7 bases lay between the germline ends. CDR3: CASSFDRNYGYTF. The CDR3 bases are TGTGCCAGCAGCTTTGACAGAAACTATGGCTACACCTTC.

V is TRBV11-2 and J is TRBJ2-5; 10 bases are shared with TRBD2. Trimming cost V 5 bases and J 7 bases; bases outside gene matches: 10. Per the germline V gene, CDR1 is SGHAT and CDR2 is FQNNGV. The CDR3 covers 15 residues. The CDR3 bases are TGTGCCAGCAGCCCTCACGGAGCGGGAGGGGGGACCCAGTACTTC. This sequence encodes CASSPHGAGGGTQYF.

V gene TRBV28 combines with J gene TRBJ2-7, with D maybe TRBD1 (6 bases). The CDR3 is 14 residues long. The V and J ends lost 1 base and 3 bases respectively, with 10 bases between them. CDR1 MDHEN and CDR2 SYDVKM come from the germline V gene. The CDR3, as DNA: TGTGCCAGCAGTTTATTTCGGGACAACTACGAGCAGTACTTC. Translated, it gives CASSLFRDNYEQYF. Together with reference TRBV28 and TRBJ2-7, the CDR3 gives the full variable domain: DVKVTQSSRYLVKRTGEKVFLECVQDMDHENMFWYRQDPGLGLRLIYFSYDVKMKEKGDIPEGYSVSREKKERFSLILESASTNQTSMYLCASSLFRDNYEQYFGPGTRLTVT.

The chain recombines TRBV4-3 with TRBJ2-5; 8 bases fit TRBD1. Germline V gene lookup returns CDR1 LGHNA and CDR2 YSLEER. V trimming: 0 bases; J trimming: 5 bases; junction bases outside the gene matches: 5. This CDR3 is built from 15 residues. The DNA of the CDR3 is TGCGCCAGCAGCCAAGACCAGGGGGCGCGGGAGACCCAGTACTTC. Its translation is CASSQDQGARETQYF.

This chain uses TRBV28 with TRBJ2-7; 11 nucleotides agree with TRBD1. The CDR3 contains 17 residues. V was clipped by 7 bases and J by 0 bases; unmatched bases: 11. Germline CDR1 reads MDHEN; CDR2 reads SYDVKM. The CDR3 nucleotides read TGTGCCAGCAATTCTGGACAGGGGGCACGGGGCTCCTACGAGCAGTACTTC. Residues: CASNSGQGARGSYEQYF.

V is TRBV30 and J is TRBJ1-5; 7 bases are a match to TRBD1. After removal of 0 bases from V and 2 bases from J, the junction contained 10 bases not matched to a gene. The germline V gene encodes CDR1 GTSNPN and CDR2 SVGIG (reference sequence). The CDR3 is made up of 17 amino acids. CDR3 bases: TGTGCCTGGAGTGTAAGAGGGGGCGGGCTTGGCAATCAGCCCCAGCATTTT. Translated: CAWSVRGGGLGNQPQHF.

V gene TRBV25-1 combines with J gene TRBJ2-1; 12 bases fit TRBD2. J gave up 2 bases and V 9 bases, and 5 bases lay outside the gene matches. The germline V gene has CDR1 MGHDK and CDR2 SYGVNS. This CDR3 spans 15 amino acids. CDR3: CASSTSGRAYNEQFF. CDR3 sequence (DNA): TGTGCCAGTTCGACTAGCGGGAGAGCCTACAATGAGCAGTTCTTC.

The chain recombines TRBV2 with TRBJ1-4, with D unresolved. This CDR3 has 11 residues. The germline gives CDR1 SNHLY, CDR2 FYNNEI. Between the trimmed V and J ends, which lost 6 bases and 8 bases, there was a span of 7 bases. CDR3 coding DNA: TGTGCCAGCAGGGTGCGGGAAAAACTGTTTTTT. Protein sequence: CASRVREKLFF.

This clone has a single count. V is TRBV5-1 and J is TRBJ1-4; the match to TRBD1 covers 7 bases. Per the germline V gene, CDR1 is SGHRS and CDR2 is YFSETQ. V lost 5 bases, J lost 6 bases, and 4 bases stayed unmatched. The length of the CDR3 is 13 residues. CDR3: CASRDRVDEKLFF. The CDR3 nucleotides are TGCGCCAGCAGAGACAGGGTGGATGAAAAACTGTTTTTT.

The J gene is TRBJ2-2, the V gene TRBV5-1; 11 bases fit TRBD2. Looked up from germline, CDR1 is SGHRS and CDR2 is YFSETQ. CDR3 length equals 15 residues. V dropped 8 bases and J dropped 3; count of bases not matched to a gene: 6. The CDR3 DNA reads as TGCGCCAGTAACCTAGCGGGAGGCGACACCGGGGAGCTGTTTTTT. Residues: CASNLAGGDTGELFF.

This rearrangement joins TRBV7-3 to TRBJ2-7; 7 bases map to TRBD2. Germline values: CDR1 SGHTA, CDR2 FQGTGA. V shed 5 bases and J 1 base; nucleotides not matched to a gene: 5. The CDR3 length is 14 residues. CDR3 sequence reads: CASSPGRGSYEQYF. CDR3 in DNA: TGTGCCAGCAGCCCCGGGCGGGGGTCCTACGAGCAGTACTTC.

This clone has only one observation. This chain joins TRBV4-2 and TRBJ2-2; possibly TRBD1 for D (6 bases). The CDR3 is 15 residues long. V lost 0 bases, J lost 1 base, and 6 bases lay in between. Per germline, CDR1 LGHNA and CDR2 YNFKEQ. The CDR3 bases are TGTGCCAGCAGCCAAGACAGGGGGAACACCGGGGAGCTGTTTTTT. The encoded protein is CASSQDRGNTGELFF.